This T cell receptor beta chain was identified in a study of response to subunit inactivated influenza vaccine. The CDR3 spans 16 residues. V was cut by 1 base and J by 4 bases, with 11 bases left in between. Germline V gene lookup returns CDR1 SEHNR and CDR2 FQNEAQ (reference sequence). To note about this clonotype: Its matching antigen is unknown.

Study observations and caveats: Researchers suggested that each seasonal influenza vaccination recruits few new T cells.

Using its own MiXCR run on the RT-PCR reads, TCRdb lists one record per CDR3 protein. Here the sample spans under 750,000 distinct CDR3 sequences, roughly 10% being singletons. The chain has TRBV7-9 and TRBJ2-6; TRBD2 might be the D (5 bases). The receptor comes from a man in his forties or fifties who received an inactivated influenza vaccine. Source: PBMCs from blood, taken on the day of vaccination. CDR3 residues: CASSLVRGSGANVLTF. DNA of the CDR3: TGTGCCAGCAGCTTAGTTCGGGGTTCGGGGGCCAACGTCCTGACTTTC.